The 20 T cell receptor beta chains listed next were all sequenced from one sample in a study of blood T cell repertoires in COVID-19. This table comes from immunoSEQ multiplex PCR, and its TCRdb copy is limited to in-frame clones, with some not included. The repertoire holds about 210,000 clones, with around 82% as singletons. Sequences were obtained from peripheral blood. All receptors derive from a woman in her 50s with acute or convalescent COVID-19.

The V gene is TRBV15, the J gene TRBJ2-2; TRBD2 aligns across 7 bases. Per germline, CDR1 LNHNV and CDR2 YYDKDF (reference sequence). The CDR3 length is 15 residues. The J segment lost 3 bases and the V segment lost 3 bases, leaving 4 bases of the junction unmatched. The CDR3 is CATSSGLGDTGELFF. The CDR3, as DNA: TGTGCCACCAGCAGTGGACTAGGGGACACCGGGGAGCTGTTTTTT.

The chain joins TRBV5-1 to TRBJ2-3, with D possibly matching TRBD1 (5 bases). Per germline, CDR1 SGHRS and CDR2 YFSETQ. The germline V and J ends were trimmed by 0 bases and 5 bases, with 10 bases remaining between them. The CDR3 sequence is 14 residues long. DNA of the CDR3: TGCGCCAGCAGCTTGGGCAGGGCGGTAGATACGCAGTATTTT. As protein: CASSLGRAVDTQYF.

This chain joins TRBV7-6 and TRBJ2-1; 9 bases agree with TRBD2. CDR3 size: 17 residues. V lost 1 base and J lost 2; bases outside the gene matches: 6. Germline V gene lookup returns CDR1 SGHVS and CDR2 FNYEAQ. The CDR3 DNA sequence: TGTGCCAGCAGCTTAGGGGTAGCGGGAGAAGCCTACAATGAGCAGTTCTTC. Residues: CASSLGVAGEAYNEQFF.

The gene calls are TRBV11-2 and TRBJ2-5; a possible D gene is TRBD2 (6 bases). This CDR3 is built from 13 residues. The V end was cut by 8 bases, the J end by 5 bases, with 15 bases between. CDR1 is SGHAT and CDR2 is FQNNGV in the germline V gene. The CDR3: CASRDGTRETQYF. The CDR3 region has the DNA TGTGCCAGCCGGGATGGGACTCGGGAGACCCAGTACTTC.

This clone appeared once. The genes are TRBV7-9 and TRBJ2-1; 10 bases are a match to TRBD2. The CDR3 runs to 18 residues. The germline V gene has CDR1 SEHNR and CDR2 FQNEAQ (reference sequence). J was trimmed by 7 bases and V by 1 base; bases with no gene match: 13. CDR3 sequence: CASSLVVYVGLARNEQFF. The CDR3 DNA follows: TGTGCCAGCAGCTTAGTGGTGTATGTGGGACTAGCGAGGAATGAGCAGTTCTTC.

The chain uses TRBV14 and TRBJ2-7; tentatively, D is TRBD1 (5 bases). Germline CDR1 is SGHDN and CDR2 is FVKESK. The CDR3 totals 13 residues. V lost 4 bases and J 3 bases, leaving 10 bases between the germline ends. Written as DNA, the CDR3 is TGTGCCAGCAGCCCGCCAGGGAACTACGAGCAGTACTTC. This gives the protein CASSPPGNYEQYF.

This chain connects TRBV18 to TRBJ2-1; TRBD2 matches 9 bases. The CDR3 length is 15 residues. Germline V gives CDR1 KGHSH, CDR2 LQKENI. V gave up 3 bases and J gave up 9 bases; unmatched junction bases: 9. The CDR3 DNA reads as TGTGCCAGCTCACCTGGGCTAGCGGGACGGGGTGAGCAGTTCTTC. It encodes CASSPGLAGRGEQFF.

The V call is TRBV13, the J call TRBJ2-3; 7 bases are a match to TRBD2. The CDR3 loop spans 13 amino acids. Germline V gives CDR1 PRHDT, CDR2 FYEKMQ (reference sequence). V dropped 7 bases and J dropped 4; count of bases not matched to a gene: 5. CDR3 sequence (DNA): TGTGCCAGCAATGCGGGAGTTCCAGATACGCAGTATTTT. This translates into CASNAGVPDTQYF.

The CDR3 coding sequence is TGCAGCGTTCCGGAGGATGGCTACACCTTC. This sequence encodes CSVPEDGYTF. V gene TRBV29-1 combines with J gene TRBJ1-2; D unclear. Trimming shortened V by 5 bases and J by 6 bases, and 7 bases separated the two germline ends. The length of the CDR3 is 10 residues. Per germline, CDR1 SQVTM and CDR2 ANQGSEA.

The chain is built from TRBV19 and TRBJ1-6; D gene unclear. CDR1 and CDR2 (germline): LNHDA, SQIVND (reference sequence). V gave up 5 bases and J gave up 10 bases, with 18 bases separating them. CDR3 length equals 15 residues. The DNA of the CDR3 is TGTGCCAGTAGTCCCTCATGGGCGTCCTCATCACCCCTCCACTTT. It is translated as CASSPSWASSSPLHF. Drawing the rest from reference TRBV19 and TRBJ1-6, the complete variable domain is DGGITQSPKYLFRKEGQNVTLSCEQNLNHDAMYWYRQDPGQGLRLIYYSQIVNDFQKGDIAEGYSVSREKKESFPLTVTSAQKNPTAFYLCASSPSWASSSPLHFGNGTRLTVT.

The chain couples TRBV27 to TRBJ2-2; no clear D. CDR3 size: 14 residues. Trimming cost V 1 base and J 0 bases, with 3 bases left between them. Germline V gene data show CDR1 as MNHEY and CDR2 as SMNVEV (reference sequence). CDR3: CASSLYSNTGELFF. DNA of the CDR3: TGTGCCAGCAGTTTATACTCGAACACCGGGGAGCTGTTTTTT.

The CDR3 nucleotides read TGTGCCAGCAGCTTGAGTCCCAGGGACACCGGGGAGCTGTTTTTT. This codes for CASSLSPRDTGELFF. The V call is TRBV5-5, the J call TRBJ2-2, with D perhaps matching TRBD1 (5 bases). V lost 1 base and J 3 bases, leaving 10 bases between the germline ends. This CDR3 region has 15 residues. Germline CDR1 is SGHKS and CDR2 is YYEKEE (reference sequence).

The CDR3 sequence is CASSLGRGNEQFF. The CDR3 DNA reads TGTGCCAGCAGCTTAGGCAGGGGGAATGAGCAGTTCTTC. The chain employs TRBV11-2 and TRBJ2-1; TRBD1 aligns across 7 bases. This CDR3 has 13 amino acids. Germline V gene lookup returns CDR1 SGHAT and CDR2 FQNNGV. Germline trimming cut 1 base from V and 7 bases from J; bases unmatched to any gene: 1.

This chain uses TRBV28 with TRBJ2-6, with 7 positions matching TRBD1. The germline V gene has CDR1 MDHEN and CDR2 SYDVKM. J was trimmed by 2 bases and V by 5 bases; bases with no gene match: 9. The CDR3 contains 17 residues. The chain's CDR3 is CASSPPQGTPGANVLTF. The CDR3 coding sequence is TGTGCCAGCAGTCCCCCACAGGGGACGCCTGGGGCCAACGTCCTGACTTTC.

The gene calls are TRBV28 and TRBJ2-5; D might be TRBD2 (6 bases). Trimming took 11 bases from V and 2 from J, leaving 15 bases between them. The CDR3 extends over 13 amino acids. Germline V gene data show CDR1 as MDHEN and CDR2 as SYDVKM. The CDR3 coding sequence is TGTGCCGGGGGATCGGGACTGCAAGAGACCCAGTACTTC. Its translation is CAGGSGLQETQYF.

The chain joins TRBV5-4 to TRBJ1-2; D is uncertain. CDR3 length equals 13 residues. Germline V gene data show CDR1 as SGHNT and CDR2 as YYREEE (reference sequence). V lost 3 bases to trimming and J lost 8 bases, with 14 bases between them. The CDR3 sequence is CASSSDRELGYTF. DNA of the CDR3: TGTGCCAGCAGCTCCGACCGGGAGTTGGGCTACACCTTC.

The chain recombines TRBV19 with TRBJ2-1; TRBD2 agrees at 9 bases. This CDR3 region has 15 residues. Germline V gene lookup returns CDR1 LNHDA and CDR2 SQIVND (reference sequence). V dropped 5 bases and J dropped 7; count of bases not matched to a gene: 9. CDR3 sequence: CASSSGTSLTNEQFF. CDR3 in DNA: TGTGCCAGTAGTTCCGGGACTAGCCTAACGAATGAGCAGTTCTTC.

This clone is a singleton in its sample. The chain links TRBV10-3 to TRBJ2-4, with 7 bases aligning to TRBD2. The germline CDR1 and CDR2 sequences are ENHRY and SYGVKD. Losses at the gene ends were 5 bases for V and 8 bases for J; bases not matched to a gene: 6. The length of the CDR3 is 13 residues. CDR3 protein: CAISYGSGDIQYF. The CDR3 nucleotides read TGTGCCATCAGTTACGGGAGCGGGGACATTCAGTACTTC.

This chain's CDR3 is CATSRDVSNYGYTF. The CDR3 nucleotides are TGTGCCACCAGCAGAGATGTCTCTAACTATGGCTACACCTTC. The chain is built from TRBV15 and TRBJ1-2; D ambiguous. Germline loops: CDR1 LNHNV, CDR2 YYDKDF (reference sequence). The CDR3 extends over 14 amino acids. V lost 0 bases and J lost 0, with 5 bases in between.

The genes are TRBV27 and TRBJ1-4; TRBD1 aligns across 7 bases. Trimming at V came to 5 bases and at J to 7 bases, leaving 10 bases not matched to a gene. The CDR3 is made up of 15 amino acids. Germline V gene data show CDR1 as MNHEY and CDR2 as SMNVEV (reference sequence). CDR3 in DNA: TGTGCCAGCAGTACCACGACAGGGTCGGGTGAAAAACTGTTTTTT. As protein: CASSTTTGSGEKLFF.